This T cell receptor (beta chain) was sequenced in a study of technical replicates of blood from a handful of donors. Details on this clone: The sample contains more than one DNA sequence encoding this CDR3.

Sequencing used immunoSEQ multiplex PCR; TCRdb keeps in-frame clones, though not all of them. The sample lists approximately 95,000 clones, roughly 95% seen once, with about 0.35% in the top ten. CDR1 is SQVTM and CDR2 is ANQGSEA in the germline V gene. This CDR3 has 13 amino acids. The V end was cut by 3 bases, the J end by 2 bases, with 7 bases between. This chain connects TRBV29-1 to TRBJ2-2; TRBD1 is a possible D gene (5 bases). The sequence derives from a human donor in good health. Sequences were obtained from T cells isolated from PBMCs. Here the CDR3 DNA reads TGCAGCGTTGATAGGGGAAACACCGGGGAGCTGTTTTTT. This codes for CSVDRGNTGELFF.